This T cell receptor (beta chain) comes out of a study of CXCR3-negative and CXCR3-positive naive CD8 T cells. Broader study findings: Comparison of naive cells showed more hydrophobic TRB CDR3s in CXCR3-positive than in CXCR3-negative naive cells. TRBV-TRBJ usage was similar across naive CXCR3 subsets but distinct in memory cells.

Germline CDR1 and CDR2: MGHRA and YSYEKL. The CDR3 loop spans 16 amino acids. Worth noting for this clonotype: Antigen unknown.

It was by 5' RACE with UMI labels that the TRB cDNA libraries were prepared. TCRdb re-analyzed the 5' RACE reads; it lists each CDR3 protein once, without DNA. The listing records nearly 110,000 distinct CDR3 sequences. The rearrangement joins TRBV4-1 to TRBJ2-5; TCRdb designates TRBD1, a call that cannot be tested without DNA. Sequencing was performed on naive CXCR3+ CD8+ T cells from blood. Subset of the sample: CD45RO-CCR7+CD27+CD95- naive CD8+ T cells expressing CXCR3 (TNR3+). The receptor was derived from a human donor in good health. Some clones in this sample may be carry-over from other donors' samples. This CDR3 reads CASSQAGQGYQETQYF.